A selection of T cell receptor beta chains follows, all from one sample in a study of cytomegalovirus exposure and HLA in healthy donors. Assay used: immunoSEQ multiplex PCR; TCRdb lists only in-frame clones, some missing. The profile shows under 130,000 clones, over 75% of them singletons. Sequencing used PBMCs. Receptors originate from a man aged 25-40 years in good health and CMV-seropositive. Both conserved end residues are part of each CDR3.

v_call cdr3_aa
TRBV6-6 CASRPPGLFSNQPQHF
TRBV7-8 CASSPREEGFGNTIYF
TRBV2 CASSARSETQYF
TRBV14 CASSPALARVTDTQYF
TRBV5-1 CASSLARTRYTDTQYF
TRBV12-5 CASGYRGNSGNTIYF
TRBV29-1 CSVDHGTGSHERYF
TRBV15 CATSRTGLSNEKLFF
TRBV28 CASSPPGQGPDTQYF
TRBV4-1 CASSLGQARGGNTEAFF
TRBV27 CASSSAGLSTSTDTQYF
TRBV2 CASKGLPAGETQYF
TRBV7-9 CASSARTGGLSYEQYF
TRBV4-3 CASSQDHTRVYEQYF
TRBV11-2 CASSLGSGELFF
TRBV27 CASSLYPTGFTEAFF
TRBV4-1 CASSQVGGAGETQYF
TRBV2 CASSEDLYTDTQYF
TRBV27 CASKPRGQGISGLLAFF
TRBV5-6 CASTYQGSDEQFF
TRBV5-1 CASSLASQGTGELFF
TRBV6-5 CASSYSGGNQPQHF
TRBV2 CASSGQSNTEAFF
TRBV6-5 CASHGQSSYNEQFF
TRBV2 CASSEANPPTGSNQPQHF
TRBV5-1 CASKQGTEAFF
TRBV2 CASSVGVLEWNQPQHF